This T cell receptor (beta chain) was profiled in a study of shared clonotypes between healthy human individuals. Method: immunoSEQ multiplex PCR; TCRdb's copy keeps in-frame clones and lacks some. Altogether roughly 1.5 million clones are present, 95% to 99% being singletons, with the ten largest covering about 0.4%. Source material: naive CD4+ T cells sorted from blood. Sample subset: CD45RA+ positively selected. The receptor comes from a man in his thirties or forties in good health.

The CDR3 region is CASSFGTYQETQYF. DNA for the CDR3: TGCGCCAGCAGTTTCGGGACTTACCAAGAGACCCAGTACTTC. The V and J genes are TRBV5-1 and TRBJ2-5, with a tentative D call TRBD2 (6 bases). Germline CDR1 reads SGHRS; CDR2 reads YFSETQ. CDR3 length: 14 amino acids. Trimming pared 5 bases from V and 0 bases from J, leaving 11 bases between.